The 32 T cell receptor beta chains below all came from one sample that was sequenced in a study of cytomegalovirus exposure and HLA in healthy donors. Clones were sequenced by immunoSEQ multiplex PCR, and TCRdb holds only the in-frame ones, with some missing. Of tens of thousands of clones in the sample, 95% were seen once. Sequenced input: PBMCs. All receptors derive from a woman between 18 and 29 years old in good health and CMV-seropositive.

The sample holds one count of this clone. V and J are TRBV6-5 and TRBJ1-1; D is possibly TRBD1 (5 bases). V lost 6 bases and J 10 bases, leaving 15 bases between the germline ends. Germline V gene lookup returns CDR1 MNHEY and CDR2 SVGAGI. The length of the CDR3 is 12 residues. CDR3 sequence reads: CASRSPGGGAFF. CDR3 coding DNA: TGTGCCAGCAGGTCCCCTGGGGGGGGAGCTTTCTTT.

The chain couples TRBV28 to TRBJ2-3; 8 nucleotides align to TRBD2. The V and J ends lost 4 bases and 3 bases, in that order; junction bases with no gene match: 15. This CDR3 is 18 amino acids long. Germline V lookup: CDR1 MDHEN, CDR2 SYDVKM. The CDR3 DNA follows: TGTGCCAGCAGTTCCTACAATCAAAGCGGGAGTCTAACAGATACGCAGTATTTT. Its protein product is CASSSYNQSGSLTDTQYF.

The chain carries TRBV6-6 and TRBJ1-6; D gene uncertain. From germline, CDR1 is MNHNY and CDR2 SVGAGI (reference sequence). There are 15 residues in the CDR3. The V and J ends lost 5 bases and 8 bases respectively, with 16 bases between them. The CDR3 sequence: CASSLLGTIYSPLHF. The CDR3 DNA follows: TGTGCCAGCAGTCTTTTGGGCACGATATATTCACCCCTCCACTTT.

This clone was observed a few times. This sequence joins TRBV27 and TRBJ1-4, with TRBD1 as a possible D gene (5 bases). Germline CDR1 reads MNHEY; CDR2 reads SMNVEV (reference sequence). This CDR3 is built from 15 residues. V lost 5 bases to trimming and J lost 15 bases, with 25 bases between them. The CDR3 protein is CASSARTWGVSGVFF. The CDR3 DNA sequence: TGTGCCAGCAGTGCAAGGACTTGGGGTGTTTCGGGGGTGTTTTTT.

This chain connects TRBV9 to TRBJ2-2; D unclear. The CDR3 loop spans 13 amino acids. The germline V gene has CDR1 SGDLS and CDR2 YYNGEE. Trimming shortened V by 3 bases and J by 5 bases, and 8 bases separated the two germline ends. CDR3 DNA: TGTGCCAGCAGCGGAGGAGTTACCGGGGAGCTGTTTTTT. Protein product: CASSGGVTGELFF.

CDR3 residues: CASSQDYPSYEQYF. The CDR3 bases are TGCGCCAGCAGCCAAGACTACCCCTCCTACGAGCAGTACTTC. The rearrangement links TRBV4-1 to TRBJ2-7; D is unclear. The ends were cut back, 0 bases at V and 0 bases at J, with 6 bases in the middle. CDR3 length: 14 residues. The V gene's germline CDR1 is MGHRA and CDR2 YSYEKL.

The chain has TRBV7-3 and TRBJ1-1; the D gene is possibly TRBD1 (6 bases). Germline CDR1 and CDR2: SGHTA and FQGTGA. The length of the CDR3 is 14 residues. Trimming pared 5 bases from V and 0 bases from J, leaving 10 bases between. This chain's CDR3 is CASSLGGMNTEAFF. In nucleotides, the CDR3 is TGTGCCAGCAGCCTAGGGGGAATGAACACTGAAGCTTTCTTT.

Only one count was recorded for this clone. The chain employs TRBV27 and TRBJ2-3; 7 bases are shared with TRBD1. The V and J ends lost 2 bases and 5 bases, in that order; junction bases with no gene match: 10. The length of the CDR3 is 16 residues. CDR1 MNHEY and CDR2 SMNVEV come from the germline V gene (reference sequence). The CDR3 spells CASSLMAGGYGDTQYF. CDR3 nucleotides: TGTGCCAGCAGTTTAATGGCAGGGGGTTATGGAGATACGCAGTATTTT.

The genes are TRBV2 and TRBJ2-1; the match to TRBD1 covers 8 bases. The CDR3 extends over 11 amino acids. Germline lookup yields CDR1 SNHLY and CDR2 FYNNEI. J lost 9 bases, V lost 8 bases, and 3 bases had no gene match. The CDR3 reads CASQGAVEQFF. The CDR3 nucleotides are TGTGCCAGCCAGGGGGCCGTTGAGCAGTTCTTC.

The rearrangement links TRBV4-2 to TRBJ2-5; D unclear. Germline CDR1 LGHNA, CDR2 YNFKEQ. The CDR3 length is 15 residues. V shed 0 bases and J shed 3 bases, with 11 bases lying between them. The DNA of the CDR3 is TGTGCCAGCAGCCAAGATAACACAGAAAAAGAGACCCAGTACTTC. The encoded protein is CASSQDNTEKETQYF.

V is TRBV27 and J is TRBJ2-5; TRBD1 agrees at 7 bases. V trimming: 5 bases; J trimming: 3 bases; junction bases outside the gene matches: 9. This CDR3 spans 15 amino acids. CDR1 and CDR2 from the germline V gene are MNHEY and SMNVEV (reference sequence). The CDR3 loop is CASSQKPGQKETQYF. In DNA form, the CDR3 reads TGTGCCAGCAGTCAGAAACCGGGACAGAAAGAGACCCAGTACTTC.

Written as DNA, the CDR3 is TGCGCCAGCAGCCAAGATCAATGGGGCCAGGATCCGTTCTTC. Its protein is CASSQDQWGQDPFF. This rearrangement joins TRBV4-1 to TRBJ2-1; D perhaps matches TRBD1 (5 bases). The CDR3 is 14 residues long. Germline V gene data show CDR1 as MGHRA and CDR2 as YSYEKL. Deletions cut 0 bases from V and 15 bases from J, with 18 bases between.

This rearrangement joins TRBV7-9 to TRBJ1-2, with D unclear. Trimming took 5 bases from V and 8 from J, leaving 12 bases between them. CDR1 is SEHNR, CDR2 FQNEAQ, per germline (reference sequence). This CDR3 region has 12 residues. CDR3: CASSRTMLGYTF. CDR3 in DNA: TGTGCCAGCAGCCGAACTATGCTGGGCTACACCTTC.

The chain links TRBV9 to TRBJ1-5, with 7 bases identical to TRBD1. Germline V gives CDR1 SGDLS, CDR2 YYNGEE. This CDR3 comprises 15 residues. J gave up 3 bases and V 0 bases, and 3 bases lay outside the gene matches. CDR3 nucleotide sequence: TGTGCCAGCAGCGTAGGAGGGGGCGCCAATCAGCCCCAGCATTTT. Protein product: CASSVGGGANQPQHF.

The chain is built from TRBV13 and TRBJ2-3; no clear D gene. This CDR3 has 16 residues. Trimming left V 2 bases short and J 0 bases short, with 12 bases between. From germline, CDR1 is PRHDT and CDR2 FYEKMQ (reference sequence). The CDR3: CASSLSGQPSTDTQYF. CDR3 bases: TGTGCCAGCAGCTTAAGTGGGCAGCCCAGCACAGATACGCAGTATTTT.

V and J are TRBV29-1 and TRBJ2-7; 8 bases line up with TRBD1. V dropped 4 bases and J dropped 5; count of bases not matched to a gene: 4. Germline values: CDR1 SQVTM, CDR2 ANQGSEA. This CDR3 has 12 amino acids. The CDR3, as DNA: TGCAGCGTTGGAAACAGGGGGGACGAGCAGTACTTC. Translated: CSVGNRGDEQYF.

The chain carries TRBV28 and TRBJ1-2; maybe TRBD1 (6 bases). Trimming took off 9 bases at V and 2 bases at J, with 10 bases between the two ends. Germline V gene data show CDR1 as MDHEN and CDR2 as SYDVKM. The CDR3 is 12 residues long. This CDR3 is CASNTGNYGYTF. The CDR3 DNA reads as TGTGCCAGTAACACAGGGAACTATGGCTACACCTTC.

This sequence joins TRBV6-1 and TRBJ1-5; D is unclear. The V and J ends lost 5 bases and 5 bases respectively, with 10 bases between them. Germline CDR1 is MNHNS and CDR2 is SASEGT. The CDR3 totals 13 residues. The DNA for the CDR3 is TGTGCCAGCAGTTATTTAGGAGATCAGCCCCAGCATTTT. Amino acid sequence: CASSYLGDQPQHF.

The J gene is TRBJ1-4, the V gene TRBV7-9; 11 bases are a match to TRBD1. Germline V CDR1 and CDR2: SEHNR, FQNEAQ (reference sequence). The V and J ends lost 5 bases and 8 bases, in that order; junction bases with no gene match: 4. The CDR3 covers 14 residues. The CDR3 spells CASSRTGGREKLFF. CDR3 in DNA: TGTGCCAGCAGCCGGACAGGGGGCCGGGAAAAACTGTTTTTT.

V and J are TRBV6-1 and TRBJ2-7; D not resolved. The CDR3 is 13 amino acids. CDR1 is MNHNS, CDR2 SASEGT, per germline. The V end was cut by 8 bases, the J end by 7 bases, with 18 bases between. Here the CDR3 reads CASSPGWVWEQYF. CDR3 bases: TGTGCCAGCTCCCCCGGGTGGGTGTGGGAGCAGTACTTC.

This clone was detected once. The chain combines TRBV7-2 with TRBJ2-3; D remains ambiguous. The V gene's germline CDR1 is SGHTA and CDR2 FQGNSA. Trimming removed 2 bases from V and 1 base from J, with 13 bases in between. This CDR3 is built from 16 residues. The CDR3 region has the DNA TGTGCCAGCAGCTTAAGGTATGGCGGAGGCACAGATACGCAGTATTTT. It translates to CASSLRYGGGTDTQYF.

The chain joins TRBV30 to TRBJ1-3; D not resolved. This CDR3 comprises 12 residues. V lost 4 bases to trimming and J lost 4 bases, with 8 bases between them. Germline loops: CDR1 GTSNPN, CDR2 SVGIG (reference sequence). CDR3 loop: CAWTSAGNTIYF. DNA of the CDR3: TGTGCCTGGACGTCCGCGGGAAACACCATATATTTT.

This clone was detected only a few times. The CDR3 here is CASSQDRGQPQHF. In DNA form, the CDR3 reads TGCGCCAGCAGCCAGGACAGGGGTCAGCCCCAGCATTTT. The chain recombines TRBV4-1 with TRBJ1-5; TRBD1 aligns across 9 bases. J gave up 6 bases and V 3 bases, and 0 bases lay outside the gene matches. The CDR3 spans 13 residues. The germline CDR1 and CDR2 sequences are MGHRA and YSYEKL.

V is TRBV28 and J is TRBJ2-7; no definite D call. Trimming pared 8 bases from V and 1 base from J, leaving 9 bases between. This CDR3 is built from 12 residues. Germline CDR1 is MDHEN and CDR2 is SYDVKM. CDR3 nucleotides: TGTGCCAGCGGCGGCCATTCCTACGAGCAGTACTTC. Amino acids: CASGGHSYEQYF.

This chain joins TRBV4-3 and TRBJ1-1; TRBD1 matches 9 bases. CDR3 length: 16 amino acids. Germline values: CDR1 LGHNA, CDR2 YSLEER. After removal of 3 bases from V and 5 bases from J, the junction contained 10 bases not matched to a gene. The CDR3 coding sequence is TGCGCCAGCAGCCAGCTGTGGACAGGGGCCAGGACTGAAGCTTTCTTT. It translates to CASSQLWTGARTEAFF.

The chain carries TRBV19 and TRBJ1-1; 12 bases line up with TRBD1. J gave up 0 bases and V 3 bases, and 5 bases lay outside the gene matches. CDR3 length equals 17 residues. Germline CDR1 is LNHDA and CDR2 is SQIVND (reference sequence). For the CDR3, the DNA is TGTGCCAGTAGTATCAGGGACAGGGGGCTTATGAACACTGAAGCTTTCTTT. This gives the protein CASSIRDRGLMNTEAFF.

The chain joins TRBV18 to TRBJ1-5; 7 positions match TRBD1. Germline values: CDR1 KGHSH, CDR2 LQKENI. The length of the CDR3 is 16 residues. V lost 4 bases and J lost 0; bases outside the gene matches: 6. The DNA of the CDR3 is TGTGCCAGCTCACTAGGACAGGCTGATAGCAATCAGCCCCAGCATTTT. Translating gives CASSLGQADSNQPQHF. Looking up the rest from reference TRBV18 and TRBJ1-5 gives the full variable domain: NAGVMQNPRHLVRRRGQEARLRCSPMKGHSHVYWYRQLPEEGLKFMVYLQKENIIDESGMPKERFSAEFPKEGPSILRIQQVVRGDSAAYFCASSLGQADSNQPQHFGDGTRLSIL.

V and J are TRBV30 and TRBJ2-3; 12 bases map to TRBD2. Germline trimming cut 1 base from V and 1 base from J; bases unmatched to any gene: 12. The germline gives CDR1 GTSNPN, CDR2 SVGIG (reference sequence). This CDR3 region has 19 residues. CDR3 protein: CAWSARLAGVFSGTDTQYF. CDR3 DNA: TGTGCCTGGAGTGCAAGACTAGCGGGAGTTTTCAGTGGCACAGATACGCAGTATTTT.

The chain couples TRBV5-4 to TRBJ2-2; the match to TRBD2 covers 9 bases. The V segment lost 3 bases and the J segment 1 base; nucleotides outside the gene matches: 4. This CDR3 is built from 16 residues. Germline CDR1 is SGHNT and CDR2 is YYREEE (reference sequence). The CDR3 is CASSSPSGVNTGELFF. The CDR3 DNA reads as TGTGCCAGCAGCTCCCCTAGCGGGGTGAACACCGGGGAGCTGTTTTTT.

This clone was seen only once. The rearrangement joins TRBV7-2 to TRBJ1-1, with a weak D call TRBD1 (6 bases). This CDR3 contains 15 residues. The V end lost 5 bases, the J end lost 0 bases, and 13 bases lay between the germline ends. In germline, CDR1 is SGHTA, CDR2 FQGNSA. The CDR3 bases are TGTGCCAGCAGCGTAAACAGGGTCATGAACACTGAAGCTTTCTTT. This codes for CASSVNRVMNTEAFF.

The chain has TRBV30 and TRBJ1-5; 8 bases map to TRBD1. Germline trimming cut 2 bases from V and 9 bases from J; bases unmatched to any gene: 6. CDR3 length equals 13 residues. Germline V gene sequence: CDR1 GTSNPN, CDR2 SVGIG (reference sequence). In DNA form, the CDR3 reads TGTGCCTGGAGTTCCGACAGGGGTTGGCCCCAGCATTTT. This codes for CAWSSDRGWPQHF.

The rearrangement uses TRBV7-9 and TRBJ2-7, with D maybe TRBD2 (5 bases). The CDR3 is 14 residues long. Trimming shortened V by 4 bases and J by 3 bases, and 13 bases separated the two germline ends. The germline V gene has CDR1 SEHNR and CDR2 FQNEAQ (reference sequence). The CDR3 loop reads CASSSTRGDYEQYF. The CDR3 DNA reads as TGTGCCAGCAGCTCAACCCGGGGAGACTACGAGCAGTACTTC.